Listed below are T cell receptor beta chains from one sample, sequenced in a study of control samples from healthy donors and cancer patients. Assay: immunoSEQ multiplex PCR; the TCRdb copy retains only in-frame clones and omits some. The data show 25,000 to 35,000 clones, 65% to 80% seen once. Source material: PBMCs. These receptors were collected from a man in his sixties with head and neck cancer. Both conserved end residues are part of each CDR3. D genes are given only for firm matches. Size values are once, few and many counts, or a class for expanded clones, and some rows have none.

once,14,.,TRBJ2-1,TRBV4-1,CASSQDHRSNEQFF,TGCGCCAGCAGCCAAGATCACAGGTCAAATGAGCAGTTCTTC
.,16,.,TRBJ2-1,TRBV7-3,CASSSTGQVHLNEQFF,TGTGCCAGCAGCTCTACAGGGCAGGTGCACCTGAATGAGCAGTTCTTC
.,16,.,TRBJ2-2,TRBV5-4,CASSLFSGDPTGELFF,TGTGCCAGCAGCTTGTTTTCTGGAGATCCCACCGGGGAGCTGTTTTTT
.,13,.,TRBJ1-6,TRBV5-4,CASSLAKWAPLHF,TGTGCCAGCAGCTTGGCGAAGTGGGCACCCCTCCACTTT
.,16,.,TRBJ1-1,TRBV6-2/TRBV6-3,CASSYGVGGMNTEAFF,TGTGCCAGCAGTTACGGAGTCGGAGGAATGAACACTGAAGCTTTCTTT
.,15,TRBD2,TRBJ2-1,TRBV6-2/TRBV6-3,CASSYPSGGNNEQFF,TGTGCCAGCAGTTACCCAAGCGGGGGGAACAATGAGCAGTTCTTC
medium-sized,15,.,TRBJ2-2,TRBV5-1,CASSLSRTNTGELFF,TGCGCCAGCAGCTTGTCCAGAACCAACACCGGGGAGCTGTTTTTT
few,13,.,TRBJ1-2,TRBV28,CASSFRGYYGYTF,TGTGCCAGCAGTTTCCGGGGGTACTATGGCTACACCTTC
once,12,.,TRBJ1-5,TRBV12-3/TRBV12-4,CASRTGYQPQHF,TGTGCCAGCAGAACAGGATATCAGCCCCAGCATTTT
.,15,TRBD1,TRBJ1-5,TRBV4-3,CASSQDRGDNQPQHF,TGCGCCAGCAGCCAGGACAGGGGAGACAATCAGCCCCAGCATTTT